The 8 T cell receptor beta chains in this list originate from one sample, sequenced in a study of identical twins. MiXCR, applied by TCRdb to the 5' RACE reads, yields one record per CDR3 protein. The sample has approximately 300,000 distinct CDR3 sequences, roughly 9% seen once. This sample was also put to use in a study of yellow fever vaccine responses in identical twins.

Sequenced: CD8+ T cells sorted from blood. These receptors all stem from a woman under 30 in good health.

This clonotype was counted many times. The chain combines TRBV9 with TRBJ2-5; TRBD2 aligns across 7 bases. This CDR3 region has 17 residues. V lost 3 bases, J lost 5 bases, and 16 bases stayed unmatched. CDR1 is SGDLS and CDR2 is YYNGEE in the germline V gene. CDR3 in amino acids: CASSAWGGVASGETQYF. As DNA, the CDR3 is TGTGCCAGCAGCGCATGGGGGGGAGTAGCCTCGGGGGAGACCCAGTACTTC.

The rearrangement joins TRBV2 to TRBJ2-3, with 8 bases matching TRBD2. Germline V CDR1 and CDR2: SNHLY, FYNNEI. The J segment lost 4 bases and the V segment lost 4 bases, leaving 1 base of the junction unmatched. CDR3 length: 13 residues. Here the CDR3 reads CASSGAGADTQYF. The CDR3 DNA sequence: TGTGCCAGCAGTGGAGCGGGGGCAGATACGCAGTATTTT. The full variable domain, rest sourced from reference TRBV2 and TRBJ2-3, is EPEVTQTPSHQVTQMGQEVILRCVPISNHLYFYWYRQILGQKVEFLVSFYNNEISEKSEIFDDQFSVERPDGSNFTLKIRSTKLEDSAMYFCASSGAGADTQYFGPGTRLTVL.

This rearrangement joins TRBV28 to TRBJ2-3, with 12 bases aligning to TRBD2. Germline-derived CDR1 and CDR2 are MDHEN and SYDVKM. CDR3 length equals 16 residues. The V segment lost 5 bases and the J segment 5 bases; nucleotides outside the gene matches: 8. CDR3 nucleotides: TGTGCCAGCAGTCTAAGGTCTAGCGGGGGGGGAGATACGCAGTATTTT. It codes for CASSLRSSGGGDTQYF.

This clonotype was seen a handful of times. This chain links TRBV6-5 with TRBJ2-7; no reliable D call. The V end was cut by 0 bases, the J end by 1 base, with 7 bases between. The CDR3 spans 14 residues. Germline V CDR1 and CDR2: MNHEY, SVGAGI. This chain's CDR3 is CASSYSKGSYEQYF. The CDR3 nucleotides are TGTGCCAGCAGTTACTCAAAGGGATCCTACGAGCAGTACTTC.

Only a few counts were recorded for this clonotype. In nucleotides, the CDR3 is TGCAGCGTTGAAGAAGGGACTAGCGGATGGAATGAGCAGTTCTTC. Amino acids: CSVEEGTSGWNEQFF. The chain combines TRBV29-1 with TRBJ2-1, with 11 bases identical to TRBD2. V lost 0 bases, J lost 7 bases, and 5 bases stayed unmatched. The CDR3 runs to 15 residues. Germline CDR1 SQVTM, CDR2 ANQGSEA.

This clonotype has just a few counts. This may be a read error: a much more frequent sequence differs by one nucleotide. V and J are TRBV13 and TRBJ2-6; D is unclear. V was cut by 7 bases and J by 0 bases, with 4 bases left in between. CDR1 is PRHDT and CDR2 is FYEKMQ in the germline V gene (reference sequence). The CDR3 runs 13 residues. The CDR3 spells CASNLSGANVLTF. The CDR3 DNA reads as TGTGCCAGCAACCTCTCTGGGGCCAACGTCCTGACTTTC.

CDR3 sequence (DNA): TGTGCCTGGGGGAGGGAGGCTAGAACCCACAATGAGCAGTTCTTC. Amino acid sequence: CAWGREARTHNEQFF. The rearrangement links TRBV30 to TRBJ2-1, with 7 bases lining up with TRBD2. CDR1 and CDR2 (germline): GTSNPN, SVGIG (reference sequence). The CDR3 is 15 amino acids. With 5 bases clipped from V and 5 bases from J, the junction kept 12 bases outside the gene matches.

This clonotype was recorded many times. This sequence joins TRBV4-1 and TRBJ2-3; perhaps TRBD2 as D (5 bases). The CDR3 is made up of 14 amino acids. Per germline, CDR1 MGHRA and CDR2 YSYEKL. Trimming stripped 1 base from V and 6 bases from J, with 11 bases between. The CDR3 DNA reads as TGCGCCAGCAGCCAAGGGGAGCTATGGGATACGCAGTATTTT. Translating gives CASSQGELWDTQYF.